This note documents a single T cell receptor beta chain sequence. This sample was taken from a study of cytomegalovirus exposure and HLA in healthy donors. Whole-study context: In terms of ancestry, the Caucasian-associated cluster contained roughly four fifths of the roughly 400 genotyped donors.

Deletions cut 4 bases from V and 5 bases from J, with 22 bases between. CDR3 length: 17 residues. Germline lookup yields CDR1 SGHRS and CDR2 YFSETQ. The study ran its PCR with 60 Vbeta and 13 Jbeta primers. The method was immunoSEQ multiplex PCR; TCRdb's version includes in-frame clones alone and lacks a portion of them. The specimen's table records under 200,000 clones. This receptor was identified in a man aged 30 to 45 in good health and CMV-seronegative. The genes are TRBV5-1 and TRBJ2-1; possibly TRBD2 for D (6 bases). The specimen sequenced was PBMCs. The CDR3 is CASSRTIQTVSNNEQFF. CDR3 in DNA: TGCGCCAGCAGCCGGACTATCCAAACCGTTTCAAACAATGAGCAGTTCTTC.